These T cell receptor beta chains were read from a single sample in a study of blood T cell repertoires in COVID-19. Only in-frame clones appear in the TCRdb table, and some are missing; sequencing was by immunoSEQ multiplex PCR. The data contain a few hundred thousand clones, roughly 85% of them singletons. Specimen: peripheral blood. These receptors came from a woman younger than 35 with acute or convalescent COVID-19. Both conserved end residues are part of each CDR3. D genes are given only for firm matches. Only some rows state a clone size, as once, few, many or a class for expanded clones.

>TRBV7-2|-|TRBJ2-3|-
TGTGCCAGCTCCCTAGGGAGGGGGGTGGGCACAGATACGCAGTATTTT
CASSLGRGVGTDTQYF
>TRBV6-5|-|TRBJ2-2|-
TGTGCCAGCAGTCCAGGGACCGGGGAGCTGTTTTTT
CASSPGTGELFF
>TRBV10-1|-|TRBJ1-1|TRBD1
TGCGCCAGCAGTGACTCGGACAGGGGCCCCGGGGCTGAAGCTTTCTTT
CASSDSDRGPGAEAFF
>TRBV19|-|TRBJ1-2|-
TGTGCCAGTTGGACCCGTGGGGGGTTAACGGGCTACACCTTC
CASWTRGGLTGYTF
>TRBV25-1|-|TRBJ2-5|TRBD2
TGTGCCAGCAGTGAAGGCACCGGGACTAGGGTAGAGACCCAGTACTTC
CASSEGTGTRVETQYF
>TRBV6-1|-|TRBJ2-7|TRBD2
TGTGCCAGCAGTGACGGACTAGCGGGGAGCTCCTACGAGCAGTACTTC
CASSDGLAGSSYEQYF
>TRBV25-1|-|TRBJ1-2|-
TGTGCCAGCAGTACCAGGGGTAACTATGGCTACACCTTC
CASSTRGNYGYTF
>TRBV9|-|TRBJ2-5|-
TGTGCCAGCAGCGAACAGCCACTCGGGACCCAGTACTTC
CASSEQPLGTQYF
>TRBV7-8|-|TRBJ2-5|TRBD1
TGTGCCACCAATCGACAGGGAATGGGAGAGACCCAGTACTTC
CATNRQGMGETQYF
>TRBV5-6|-|TRBJ1-2|-
TGTGCCAGCCGGGGACATAGCTATGGCTACACCTTC
CASRGHSYGYTF
>TRBV2|-|TRBJ2-1|-
TGTGCCAGCAATTTAATGAATGAGCAGTTCTTC
CASNLMNEQFF
>TRBV3-1/TRBV3-2|-|TRBJ2-7|-
TGTGCCAGCAGCCAAGCTATCTACGAGCAGTACTTC
CASSQAIYEQYF
>TRBV25-1|-|TRBJ2-1|TRBD2
TGTGCCAGTAATAGCGGGAATCTCAATGAGCAGTTCTTC
CASNSGNLNEQFF
>TRBV27|once|TRBJ1-5|TRBD1
TGTGCCAGCAGCCTCAGGGGGGATCAGCCCCAGCATTTT
CASSLRGDQPQHF
>TRBV7-8|-|TRBJ1-6|TRBD1
TGTGCCAGCAGCTCACGTACCGGGACAGGCTATAATTCACCCCTCCACTTT
CASSSRTGTGYNSPLHF
>TRBV5-1|-|TRBJ1-2|TRBD1
TGCGCCAGCAGCAGAGTAGGGGGCACGGACTATGGCTACACCTTC
CASSRVGGTDYGYTF
>TRBV6-4|few|TRBJ2-1|TRBD2
TGTGCCAGCAGTGACACTATAACTAGCGGGTACAATGAGCAGTTCTTC
CASSDTITSGYNEQFF
>TRBV19|-|TRBJ2-3|-
TGTGCCAGTAACAGCGGGCACACAGATACGCAGTATTTT
CASNSGHTDTQYF
>TRBV6-4|few|TRBJ1-3|-
TGTGCCAGCAGCCCCGAGACACCTGGAAACACCATATATTTT
CASSPETPGNTIYF
>TRBV28|-|TRBJ2-1|TRBD2
TGTGCCAGCAGTTTACCAGGGACTAGCGGGAGATTTGGCAATGAGCAGTTCTTC
CASSLPGTSGRFGNEQFF
>TRBV19|once|TRBJ2-7|TRBD2
TGTGCCAGTAGTACTCCGACTAGCGACCGCTACGAGCAGTACTTC
CASSTPTSDRYEQYF
>TRBV27|-|TRBJ2-7|TRBD2
TGTGCCAGCAGTCCCGTCGGGGGGGGCAGCTCCTACGAGCAGTACTTC
CASSPVGGGSSYEQYF
>TRBV18|-|TRBJ2-1|TRBD2
TGTGCCAGCTCCGGACTAGCGGGAGATGAGCAGTTCTTC
CASSGLAGDEQFF
>TRBV19|-|TRBJ2-5|TRBD2
TGTGCCAGTAGTATCCCCCCGGTAGCGGGAGTTCCAGAGACCCAGTACTTC
CASSIPPVAGVPETQYF
>TRBV5-6|-|TRBJ1-4|TRBD1
TGTGCCAGCAGCTTGGAGACAGGGAATGAAAAACTGTTTTTT
CASSLETGNEKLFF
>TRBV5-1|-|TRBJ1-2|-
TGCGCCACCAGCCCGGGTGACTATGGCTACACCTTC
CATSPGDYGYTF
>TRBV4-3|-|TRBJ1-1|-
TGCGCCAGCAGCCAAGACGGTGGGGGCAGTATGAACACTGAAGCTTTCTTT
CASSQDGGGSMNTEAFF
>TRBV5-6|-|TRBJ2-7|-
TGTGCCAGCAGCTTGGGTGGACTTGACCTCTACGAGCAGTACTTC
CASSLGGLDLYEQYF
>TRBV14|-|TRBJ2-1|TRBD2
TGTGCCAGCAGCAGACTAGCGGGAGGGACCTACAATGAGCAGTTCTTC
CASSRLAGGTYNEQFF
>TRBV6-2/TRBV6-3|-|TRBJ2-6|-
TGTGCCAGCAGTCAAGGGGGGGCTGGGGCCAACGTCCTGACTTTC
CASSQGGAGANVLTF
>TRBV7-2|-|TRBJ2-7|TRBD2
TGTGCCAGCAGCTTAGGGCCTCGGACTAGCGGGAGGTTCTACGAGCAGTACTTC
CASSLGPRTSGRFYEQYF
>TRBV5-1|-|TRBJ2-3|-
TGCGCCAGCAGCCCTGAGCTCACAGATACGCAGTATTTT
CASSPELTDTQYF
>TRBV28|-|TRBJ1-3|TRBD1
TGTGCCAGCAGACGGACAGGGACTGGAAACACCATATATTTT
CASRRTGTGNTIYF
>TRBV4-1|-|TRBJ2-1|TRBD2
TGCGCCAGCAGCCAGGGGCTAGCGGGCACCAACAATGAGCAGTTCTTC
CASSQGLAGTNNEQFF
>TRBV7-2|-|TRBJ2-3|-
TGTGCCAGCAGCTTAGTGCCTAGTTACACAGATACGCAGTATTTT
CASSLVPSYTDTQYF
>TRBV6-6|few|TRBJ2-7|-
TGTGCCAGCAGTTACTCAGGCGGGATATACGAGCAGTACTTC
CASSYSGGIYEQYF
>TRBV9|-|TRBJ2-1|-
TGTGCCAGCAGCGTAGAGTGGGTGGCGAGGGAGCAGTTCTTC
CASSVEWVAREQFF
>TRBV12-3/TRBV12-4|-|TRBJ1-5|-
TGTGCCAGCAGTTCACGACAGAATCAGCCCCAGCATTTT
CASSSRQNQPQHF
>TRBV13|once|TRBJ2-6|TRBD1
TGTGCCAGCAGCCCCGGGACAGGGAGATCCGGGGCCAACGTCCTGACTTTC
CASSPGTGRSGANVLTF
>TRBV5-1|-|TRBJ1-5|TRBD1
TGCGCCAGCAGCTTGGCCGGGACAGGGAGCAATCAGCCCCAGCATTTT
CASSLAGTGSNQPQHF
>TRBV6-4|-|TRBJ2-7|TRBD2
TGTGCCAGCAGTGACGGCCTAGCGGATACCTACGAGCAGTACTTC
CASSDGLADTYEQYF
>TRBV7-3|-|TRBJ2-7|TRBD2
TGTGCCAGCAGCTTAATGGGAGGGTCCAACGAGCAGTACTTC
CASSLMGGSNEQYF
>TRBV18|-|TRBJ1-2|-
TGTGCCAGCTCGCCGCGGCCGGAAAACTATGGCTACACCTTC
CASSPRPENYGYTF
>TRBV10-1|-|TRBJ2-3|TRBD2
TGCGCCAGCAGTGCCGCCCAGCTAGCGGGAGCAGATACGCAGTATTTT
CASSAAQLAGADTQYF
>TRBV18|-|TRBJ2-1|TRBD1
TGTGCCAGCTCACCACCGGGACAGGAGGGCAATGAGCAGTTCTTC
CASSPPGQEGNEQFF
>TRBV7-6|-|TRBJ2-7|TRBD2
TGTGCCAGCAGCTTTACTAGCGGCACCTACGAGCAGTACTTC
CASSFTSGTYEQYF
>TRBV4-1|few|TRBJ1-5|TRBD1
TGCGCCAGCAGCCCCAACAGGGGGCAAGAGGGCAATCAGCCCCAGCATTTT
CASSPNRGQEGNQPQHF